What follows is one T cell receptor (beta chain) and its context. Trimming pared 1 base from V and 3 bases from J, leaving 6 bases between. The CDR3 is 14 amino acids. Per germline, CDR1 KGHDR and CDR2 SFDVKD. The sample is drawn from a study of blood T cell repertoires in COVID-19. This table comes from immunoSEQ multiplex PCR, and its TCRdb copy is limited to in-frame clones, with some not included. The data contain about 210,000 clones, roughly 79% of them singletons. The gene calls are TRBV24-1 and TRBJ2-1; a possible D gene is TRBD1 (5 bases). This clonotype was obtained from a woman aged 50 to 60 with acute COVID-19. The specimen was PBMCs or T cells enriched from blood (not recorded which). CDR3 nucleotide sequence: TGTGCCACCAGTGATTTAGACAGCTACAATGAGCAGTTCTTC. Protein sequence: CATSDLDSYNEQFF.